This T cell receptor (beta chain) emerged from a study of CD8 T cells in ankylosing spondylitis. Points from the study as a whole: Blood of patients with ankylosing spondylitis appeared to be characterized by a TCR beta motif of eight highly homologous variants. It was reported that disease-linked clones were significantly enriched in matched ankylosing spondylitis synovial fluid.

This clonotype was counted a few times. The antigen remains unidentified. Deletions cut 4 bases from V and 0 bases from J, with 7 bases between. The CDR3 length is 13 residues. Germline lookup yields CDR1 LGHDT and CDR2 YNNKEL (reference sequence). TCR beta libraries were made by quantitative 5'-RACE with molecular barcodes. TCRdb called the 5' RACE reads again in MiXCR, with one record for every CDR3 protein. The sample shows around 130,000 distinct CDR3 sequences, roughly a sixth of them seen only once. The chain couples TRBV3-1 to TRBJ2-7; D gene ambiguous. The sequence was obtained from a male donor with ankylosing spondylitis. Sequenced input: blood, either unsorted or a sorted T cell fraction (not recorded which). The CDR3 spells CASSPYVSYEQYF. The CDR3 DNA follows: TGTGCCAGCAGCCCATATGTCTCCTACGAGCAGTACTTC.